This record concerns one T cell receptor (beta chain) sequence. Antigen specificity is unknown. The sample comes from a study of T cell repertoires in cytomegalovirus infection. Study-level information: CMV epitopes in the study were HLA-C-restricted (recently identified) and HLA-B-restricted (well studied). In public TCR beta signatures, there were indications of both CMV infection and matching HLA type.

TCRdb processed the reads anew with MiXCR; each CDR3 protein has one entry. The sample lists approximately 89,000 distinct CDR3 sequences; about 24% were seen once. Whole-study findings and limits: In two of eight donors, the top clonotype was HLA-C-restricted CMV-specific. Cumulative frequency of public TCR beta families picked out carriers of CMV plus the relevant HLA.

CDR3 size: 14 residues. Trimming stripped 6 bases from V and 3 bases from J, with 12 bases between. The V gene's germline CDR1 is LNHDA and CDR2 SQIVND (reference sequence). Sample: CD8+ T cells from cultured PBMCs, taken from culture after CMV antigen stimulation. V is TRBV19 and J is TRBJ1-5; possibly TRBD1 for D (5 bases). This receptor was obtained from a human donor in good health (CMV status not recorded). Some clones in this sample may be carry-over from other donors' samples. The CDR3 protein is CASRVGAINQPQHF. CDR3 in DNA: TGTGCCAGTAGAGTCGGGGCCATCAATCAGCCCCAGCATTTT.